The clone carrying this T cell receptor (beta chain) was counted ten times or more. Its antigen remains unidentified. TCRdb re-called the multiplex PCR reads with MiXCR, one entry per CDR3 protein. In the table there are about 110,000 distinct CDR3 sequences, under 40% of which are singletons. The data belong to a study of breast tumors, draining lymph nodes, adjacent tissues. Regarding the study as a whole: Tumor TCR diversity was below lymph nodes but above nontumor tissue.

Samples came from axillary lymph nodes draining the breast cancer. The receptor was isolated from a female donor with breast cancer. Some clones in this sample may be carry-over from other donors' samples. The sequenced material came from axillary lymph node tissue.

In nucleotides, the CDR3 is TGTGCCAGCAGTTTACAGGACAGGGTGGACGAGCAGTACTTC. Protein sequence: CASSLQDRVDEQYF. The V call is TRBV12-3 or TRBV12-4, the J call TRBJ2-7; TRBD1 agrees at 8 bases. The ends lost 2 bases at V and 5 bases at J; junction bases unmatched: 5. The CDR3 consists of 14 residues.